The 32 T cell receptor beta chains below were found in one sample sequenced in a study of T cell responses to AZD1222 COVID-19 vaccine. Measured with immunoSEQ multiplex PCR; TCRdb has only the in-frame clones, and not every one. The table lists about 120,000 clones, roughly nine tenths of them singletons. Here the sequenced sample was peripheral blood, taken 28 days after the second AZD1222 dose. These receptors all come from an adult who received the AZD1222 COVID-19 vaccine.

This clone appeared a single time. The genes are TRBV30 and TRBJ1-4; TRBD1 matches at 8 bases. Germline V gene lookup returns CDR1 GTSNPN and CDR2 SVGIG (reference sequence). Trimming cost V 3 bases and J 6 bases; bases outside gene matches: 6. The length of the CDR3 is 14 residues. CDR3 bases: TGTGCCTGGAGCAGGACAGGGAGTGATGAAAAACTGTTTTTT. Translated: CAWSRTGSDEKLFF.

As DNA, the CDR3 is TGTGCCTGGATGGTCCTGGAGACCCAGTACTTC. Its protein is CAWMVLETQYF. The chain uses TRBV30 and TRBJ2-5; D remains ambiguous. Germline CDR1 reads GTSNPN; CDR2 reads SVGIG (reference sequence). The V and J ends lost 4 bases and 5 bases respectively, with 8 bases between them. This CDR3 is 11 amino acids long. Full variable domain (missing parts from reference TRBV30 and TRBJ2-5): SQTIHQWPATLVQPVGSPLSLECTVEGTSNPNLYWYRQAAGRGLQLLFYSVGIGQISSEVPQNLSASRPQDRQFILSSKKLLLSDSGFYLCAWMVLETQYFGPGTRLLVL.

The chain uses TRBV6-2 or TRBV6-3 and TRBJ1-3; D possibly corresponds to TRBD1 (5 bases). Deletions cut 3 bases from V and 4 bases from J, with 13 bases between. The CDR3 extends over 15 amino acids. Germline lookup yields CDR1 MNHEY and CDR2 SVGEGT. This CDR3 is CASSYQTVAGNTIYF. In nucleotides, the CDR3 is TGTGCCAGCAGTTATCAGACAGTCGCCGGAAACACCATATATTTT.

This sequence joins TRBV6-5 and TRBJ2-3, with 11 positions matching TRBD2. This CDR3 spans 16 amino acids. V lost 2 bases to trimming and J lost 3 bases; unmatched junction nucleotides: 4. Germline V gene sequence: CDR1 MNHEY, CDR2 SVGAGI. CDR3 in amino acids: CASSYGSSGGTDTQYF. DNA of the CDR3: TGTGCCAGCAGTTACGGGTCTAGCGGGGGGACAGATACGCAGTATTTT.

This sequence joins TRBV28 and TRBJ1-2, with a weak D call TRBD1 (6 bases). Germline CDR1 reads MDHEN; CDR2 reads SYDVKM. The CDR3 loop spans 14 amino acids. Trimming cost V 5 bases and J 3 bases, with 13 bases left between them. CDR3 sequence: CASSRGAGDYGYTF. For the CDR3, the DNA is TGTGCCAGCAGTCGGGGGGCTGGGGACTATGGCTACACCTTC.

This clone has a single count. The CDR3 region has the DNA TGTGCCAGCAGCCAATCCCCGACTAGCGTGAACACCGGGGAGCTGTTTTTT. It yields the protein CASSQSPTSVNTGELFF. The chain is built from TRBV13 and TRBJ2-2; 8 bases are a match to TRBD2. The V segment lost 5 bases and the J segment 1 base; nucleotides outside the gene matches: 9. There are 17 residues in the CDR3. Germline CDR1 is PRHDT and CDR2 is FYEKMQ (reference sequence).

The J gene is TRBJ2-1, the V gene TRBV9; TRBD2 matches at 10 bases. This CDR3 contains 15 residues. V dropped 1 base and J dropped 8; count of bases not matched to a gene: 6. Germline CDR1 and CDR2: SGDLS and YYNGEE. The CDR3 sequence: CASSVSGGASYEQFF. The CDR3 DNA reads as TGTGCCAGCAGCGTAAGCGGGGGGGCCAGCTATGAGCAGTTCTTC.

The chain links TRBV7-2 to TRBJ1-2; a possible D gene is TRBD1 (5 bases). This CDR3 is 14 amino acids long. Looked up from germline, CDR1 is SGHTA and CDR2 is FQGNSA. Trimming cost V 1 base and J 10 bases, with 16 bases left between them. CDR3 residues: CASSLDGAVGNYTF. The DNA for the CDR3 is TGTGCCAGCAGCTTAGATGGGGCCGTGGGCAACTACACCTTC.

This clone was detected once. Written as DNA, the CDR3 is TGTGCCAGCAGTGCCCGGGACAGGGGGGCCTACGAGCAGTACTTC. Protein: CASSARDRGAYEQYF. The V and J genes are TRBV25-1 and TRBJ2-7, with 11 bases identical to TRBD1. The CDR3 loop spans 15 amino acids. With 4 bases clipped from V and 2 bases from J, the junction kept 4 bases outside the gene matches. Per the germline V gene, CDR1 is MGHDK and CDR2 is SYGVNS.

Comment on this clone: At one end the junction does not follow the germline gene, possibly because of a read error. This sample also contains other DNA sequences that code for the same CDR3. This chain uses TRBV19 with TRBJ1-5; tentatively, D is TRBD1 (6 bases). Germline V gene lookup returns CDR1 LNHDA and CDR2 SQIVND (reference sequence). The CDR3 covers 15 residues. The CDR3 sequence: CASRRDEGGYQPQHF. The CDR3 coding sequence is TGCGCCAGTAGAAGGGACGAAGGGGGATATCAGCCCCAGCATTTT.

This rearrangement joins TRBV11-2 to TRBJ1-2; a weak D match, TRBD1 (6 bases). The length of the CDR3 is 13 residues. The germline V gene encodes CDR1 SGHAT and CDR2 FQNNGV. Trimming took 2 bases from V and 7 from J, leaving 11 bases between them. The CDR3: CASSLRGAFGYTF. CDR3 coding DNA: TGTGCCAGCAGCTTACGGGGGGCGTTTGGCTACACCTTC.

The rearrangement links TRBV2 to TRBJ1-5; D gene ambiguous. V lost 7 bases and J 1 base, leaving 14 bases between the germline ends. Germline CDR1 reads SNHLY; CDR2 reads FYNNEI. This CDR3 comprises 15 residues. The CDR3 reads CASKYALGSNQPQHF. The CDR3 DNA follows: TGTGCCAGCAAATACGCGTTGGGGAGCAATCAGCCCCAGCATTTT.

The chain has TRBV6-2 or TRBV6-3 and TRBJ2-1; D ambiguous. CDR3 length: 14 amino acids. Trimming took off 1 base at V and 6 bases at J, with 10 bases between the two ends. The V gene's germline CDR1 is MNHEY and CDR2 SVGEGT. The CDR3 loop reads CASSYFMGSNEQFF. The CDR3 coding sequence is TGTGCCAGCAGTTACTTTATGGGTTCCAATGAGCAGTTCTTC.

The CDR3: CASSEALSRSTDTQYF. For the CDR3, the DNA is TGCGCCAGCTCCGAGGCCCTTTCGCGCAGCACAGATACGCAGTATTTT. This chain joins TRBV5-1 and TRBJ2-3, with D unclear. The CDR3 has 16 residues. CDR1 and CDR2 (germline): SGHRS, YFSETQ. V gave up 7 bases and J gave up 0 bases, with 18 bases separating them.

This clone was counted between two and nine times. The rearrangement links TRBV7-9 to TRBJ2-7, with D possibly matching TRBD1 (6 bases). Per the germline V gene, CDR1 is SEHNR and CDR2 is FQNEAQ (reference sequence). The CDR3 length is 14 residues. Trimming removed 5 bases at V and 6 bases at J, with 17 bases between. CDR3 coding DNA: TGTGCCAGCAGCAAGGGGGTTGGGGAGCTCGAGCAGTACTTC. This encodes CASSKGVGELEQYF.

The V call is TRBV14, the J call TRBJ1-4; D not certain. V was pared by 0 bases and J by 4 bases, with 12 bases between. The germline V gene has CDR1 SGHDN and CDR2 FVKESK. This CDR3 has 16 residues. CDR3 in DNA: TGTGCCAGCAGCCAAGATACGGGGTATGGTAATGAAAAACTGTTTTTT. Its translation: CASSQDTGYGNEKLFF.

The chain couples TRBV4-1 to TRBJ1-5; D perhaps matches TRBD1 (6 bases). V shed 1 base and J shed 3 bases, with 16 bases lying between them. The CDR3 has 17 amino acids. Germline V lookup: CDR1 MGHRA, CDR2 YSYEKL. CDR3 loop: CASSQVGGAGNNQPQHF. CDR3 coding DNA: TGCGCCAGCAGCCAAGTAGGGGGGGCAGGAAACAATCAGCCCCAGCATTTT.

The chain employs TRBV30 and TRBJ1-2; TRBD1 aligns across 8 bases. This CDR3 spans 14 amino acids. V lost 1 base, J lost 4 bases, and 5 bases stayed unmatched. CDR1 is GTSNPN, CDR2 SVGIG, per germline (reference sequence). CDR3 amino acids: CAWSADRASYGYTF. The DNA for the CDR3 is TGTGCCTGGAGTGCGGACAGGGCTTCCTATGGCTACACCTTC.

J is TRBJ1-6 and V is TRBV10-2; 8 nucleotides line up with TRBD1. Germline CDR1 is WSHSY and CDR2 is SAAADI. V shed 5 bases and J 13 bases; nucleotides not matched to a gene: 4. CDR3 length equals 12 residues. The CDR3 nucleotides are TGCGCCAGCAGTACAGGGGGTCGGCCCCTCCACTTT. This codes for CASSTGGRPLHF.

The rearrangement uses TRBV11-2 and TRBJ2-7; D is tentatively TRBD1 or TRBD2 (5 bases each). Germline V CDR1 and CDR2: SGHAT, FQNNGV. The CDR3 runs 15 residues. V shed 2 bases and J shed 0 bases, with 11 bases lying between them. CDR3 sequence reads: CASSLTDGASYEQYF. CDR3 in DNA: TGTGCCAGCAGCTTAACGGACGGGGCCTCCTACGAGCAGTACTTC.

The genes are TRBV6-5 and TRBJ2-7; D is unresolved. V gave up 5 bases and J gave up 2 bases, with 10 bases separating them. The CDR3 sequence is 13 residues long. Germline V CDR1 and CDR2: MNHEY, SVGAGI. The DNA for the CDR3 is TGTGCCAGCAGTAGGACCCAAACCTACGAGCAGTACTTC. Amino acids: CASSRTQTYEQYF.

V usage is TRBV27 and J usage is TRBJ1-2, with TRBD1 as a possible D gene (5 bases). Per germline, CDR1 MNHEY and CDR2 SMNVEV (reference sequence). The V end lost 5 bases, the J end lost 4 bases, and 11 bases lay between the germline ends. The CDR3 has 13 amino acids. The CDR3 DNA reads TGTGCCAGCAGTCCAGGGTTTAGCTATGGCTACACCTTC. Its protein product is CASSPGFSYGYTF.

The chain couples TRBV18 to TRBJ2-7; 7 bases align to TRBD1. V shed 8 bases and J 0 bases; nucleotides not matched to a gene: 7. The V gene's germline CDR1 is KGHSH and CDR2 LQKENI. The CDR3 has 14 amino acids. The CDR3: CASTTGPFSYEQYF. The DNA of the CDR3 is TGTGCCAGCACGACAGGGCCTTTCTCCTACGAGCAGTACTTC.

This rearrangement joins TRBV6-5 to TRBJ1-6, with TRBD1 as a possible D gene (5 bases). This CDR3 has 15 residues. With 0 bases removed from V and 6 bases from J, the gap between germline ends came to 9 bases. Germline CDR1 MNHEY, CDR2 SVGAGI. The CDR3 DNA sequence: TGTGCCAGCAGTTACTCCCGGGACGGTAATTCACCCCTCCACTTT. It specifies CASSYSRDGNSPLHF.

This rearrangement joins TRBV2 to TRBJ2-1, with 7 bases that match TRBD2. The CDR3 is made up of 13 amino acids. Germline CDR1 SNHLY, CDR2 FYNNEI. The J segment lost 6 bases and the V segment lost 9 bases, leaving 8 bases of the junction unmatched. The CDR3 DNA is TGTGCCAGGAGCGGGATTCAACCCAATGAGCAGTTCTTC. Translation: CARSGIQPNEQFF.

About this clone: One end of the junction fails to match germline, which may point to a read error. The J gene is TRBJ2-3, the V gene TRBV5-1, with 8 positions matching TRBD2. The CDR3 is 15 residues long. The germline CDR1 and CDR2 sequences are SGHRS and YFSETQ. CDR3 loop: CASSLAGGYTGTQYF. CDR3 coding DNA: TGCGCCAGCAGCTTGGCGGGGGGGTACACAGGTACGCAGTATTTT.

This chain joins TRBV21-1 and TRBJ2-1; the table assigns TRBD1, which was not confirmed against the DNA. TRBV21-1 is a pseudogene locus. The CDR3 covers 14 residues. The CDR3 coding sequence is TGTGCCAGCAGCGCCCGGGACACCTACAATGAGCAGTTCTTC. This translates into CASSARDTYNEQFF.

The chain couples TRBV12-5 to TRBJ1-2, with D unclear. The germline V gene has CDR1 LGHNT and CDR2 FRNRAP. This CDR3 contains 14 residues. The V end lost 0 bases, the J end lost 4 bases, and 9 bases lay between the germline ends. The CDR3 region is CASGLVPGFYGYTF. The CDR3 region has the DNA TGTGCTAGTGGTTTGGTACCTGGGTTCTATGGCTACACCTTC.

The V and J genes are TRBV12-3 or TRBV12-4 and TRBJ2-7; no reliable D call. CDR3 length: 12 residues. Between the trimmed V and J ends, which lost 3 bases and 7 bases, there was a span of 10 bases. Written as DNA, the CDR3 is TGTGCCAGCAGTTTCCCCCAGACAGAGCAGTACTTC. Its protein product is CASSFPQTEQYF.

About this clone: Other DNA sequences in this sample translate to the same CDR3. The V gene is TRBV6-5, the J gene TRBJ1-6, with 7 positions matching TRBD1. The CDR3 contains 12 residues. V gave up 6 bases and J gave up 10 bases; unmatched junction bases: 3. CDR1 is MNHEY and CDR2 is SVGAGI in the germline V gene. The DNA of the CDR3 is TGTGCCAGCAGGTACAGGGGATCACCCCTCCACTTT. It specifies CASRYRGSPLHF.

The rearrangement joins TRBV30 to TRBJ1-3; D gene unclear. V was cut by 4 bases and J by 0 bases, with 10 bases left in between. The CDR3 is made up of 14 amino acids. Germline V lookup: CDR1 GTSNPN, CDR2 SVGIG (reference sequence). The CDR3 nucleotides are TGTGCCTGGAAAATGGGCAGCTCTGGAAACACCATATATTTT. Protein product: CAWKMGSSGNTIYF.

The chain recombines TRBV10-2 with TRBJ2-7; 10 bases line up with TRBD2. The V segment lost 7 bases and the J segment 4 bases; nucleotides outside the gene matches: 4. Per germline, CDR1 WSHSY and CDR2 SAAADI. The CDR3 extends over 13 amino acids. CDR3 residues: CASTPGLAYEQYF. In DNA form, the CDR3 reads TGCGCCAGCACCCCGGGACTAGCGTACGAGCAGTACTTC.